This record concerns one T cell receptor beta chain sequence. Its antigen is not identified. The data belong to a study of shared clonotypes between healthy human individuals. Study conclusions and caveats: Collection of samples was limited to blood; tissue repertoires likely differ. On the whole, naive subsets had larger estimated richness than memory subsets had.

V lost 2 bases to trimming and J lost 9 bases, with 6 bases between them. This CDR3 is 11 amino acids long. From germline, CDR1 is SGHRS and CDR2 YFSETQ. TCRdb's copy holds only in-frame clones and misses some; the assay was immunoSEQ multiplex PCR. The sample lists hundreds of thousands of clones, 55% to 85% occurring once. The specimen sequenced was memory CD4+ T cells sorted from blood. The subset is: CD45RA-negative fraction. The sequence came from a woman in her 30s in good health. The V gene is TRBV5-1, the J gene TRBJ2-1; D unclear. CDR3: CASSLVSEQFF. CDR3 in DNA: TGCGCCAGCAGCTTAGTCAGTGAGCAGTTCTTC.